This T cell receptor (beta chain) was retrieved from a study of T cell changes during pregnancy in multiple sclerosis. Here immunoSEQ multiplex PCR was the method, and the copy in TCRdb shows in-frame clones only, minus some. This table holds some 71,000 clones, 91% found once. Specimen: CD4+ T cells from peripheral blood mononuclear cells, collected in the third trimester of pregnancy. The sequence was collected from a female donor in good health, enrolled as a control in a pregnancy study.

CDR3 in amino acids: CASSLGVVSEQYF. DNA of the CDR3: TGTGCCAGCAGCTTAGGAGTTGTGAGCGAGCAGTACTTC. V and J are TRBV11-3 and TRBJ2-7; D is unresolved. Germline V CDR1 and CDR2: SGHNT, YENEEA. V was cut by 1 base and J by 6 bases, with 10 bases left in between. This CDR3 has 13 amino acids.